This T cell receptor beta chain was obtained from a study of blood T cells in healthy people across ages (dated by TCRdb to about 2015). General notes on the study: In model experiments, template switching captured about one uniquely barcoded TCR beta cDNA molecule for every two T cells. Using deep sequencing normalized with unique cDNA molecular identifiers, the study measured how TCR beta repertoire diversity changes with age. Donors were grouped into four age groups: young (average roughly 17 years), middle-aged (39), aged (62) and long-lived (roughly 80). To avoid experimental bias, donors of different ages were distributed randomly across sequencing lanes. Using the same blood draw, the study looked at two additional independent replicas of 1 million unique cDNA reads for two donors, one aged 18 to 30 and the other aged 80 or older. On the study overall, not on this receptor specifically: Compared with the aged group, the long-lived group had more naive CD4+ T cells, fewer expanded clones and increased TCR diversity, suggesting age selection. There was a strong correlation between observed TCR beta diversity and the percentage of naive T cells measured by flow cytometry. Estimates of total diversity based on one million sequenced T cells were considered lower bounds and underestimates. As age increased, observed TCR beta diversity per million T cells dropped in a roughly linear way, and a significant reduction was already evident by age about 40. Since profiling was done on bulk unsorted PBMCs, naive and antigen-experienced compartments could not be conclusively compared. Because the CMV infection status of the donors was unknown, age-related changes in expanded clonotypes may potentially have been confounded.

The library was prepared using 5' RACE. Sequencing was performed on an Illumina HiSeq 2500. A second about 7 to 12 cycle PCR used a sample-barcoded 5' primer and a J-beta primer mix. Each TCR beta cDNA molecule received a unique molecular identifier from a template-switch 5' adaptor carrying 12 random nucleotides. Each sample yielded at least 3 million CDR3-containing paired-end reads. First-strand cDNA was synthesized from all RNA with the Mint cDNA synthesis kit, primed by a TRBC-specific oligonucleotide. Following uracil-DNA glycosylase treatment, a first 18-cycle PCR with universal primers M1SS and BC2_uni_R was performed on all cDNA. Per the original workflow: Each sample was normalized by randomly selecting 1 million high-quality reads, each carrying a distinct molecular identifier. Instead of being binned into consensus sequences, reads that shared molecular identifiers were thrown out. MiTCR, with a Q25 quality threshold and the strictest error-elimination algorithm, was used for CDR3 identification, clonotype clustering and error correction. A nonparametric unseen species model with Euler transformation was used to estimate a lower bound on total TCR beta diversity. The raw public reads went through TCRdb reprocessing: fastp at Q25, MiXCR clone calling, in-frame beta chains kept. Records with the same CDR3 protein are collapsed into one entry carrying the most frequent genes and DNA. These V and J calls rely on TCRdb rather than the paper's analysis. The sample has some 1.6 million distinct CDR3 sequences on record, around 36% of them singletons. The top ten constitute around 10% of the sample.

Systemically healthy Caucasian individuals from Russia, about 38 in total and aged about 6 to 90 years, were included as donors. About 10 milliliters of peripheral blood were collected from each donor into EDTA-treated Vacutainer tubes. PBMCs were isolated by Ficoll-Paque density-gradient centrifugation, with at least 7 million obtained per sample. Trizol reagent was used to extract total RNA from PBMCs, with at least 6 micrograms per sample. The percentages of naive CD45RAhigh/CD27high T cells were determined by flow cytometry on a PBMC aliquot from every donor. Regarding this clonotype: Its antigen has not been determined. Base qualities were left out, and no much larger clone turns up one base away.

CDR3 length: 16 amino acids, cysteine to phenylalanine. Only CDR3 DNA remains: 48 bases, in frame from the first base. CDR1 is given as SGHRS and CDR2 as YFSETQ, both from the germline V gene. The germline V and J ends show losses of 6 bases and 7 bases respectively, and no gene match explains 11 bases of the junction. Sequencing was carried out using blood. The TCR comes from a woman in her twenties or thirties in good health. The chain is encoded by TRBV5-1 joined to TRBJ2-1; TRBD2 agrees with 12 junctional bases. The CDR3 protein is CASTTLGLAGVNEQFF. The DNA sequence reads TGCGCCAGCACCACCCTGGGACTAGCGGGTGTAAATGAGCAGTTCTTC.